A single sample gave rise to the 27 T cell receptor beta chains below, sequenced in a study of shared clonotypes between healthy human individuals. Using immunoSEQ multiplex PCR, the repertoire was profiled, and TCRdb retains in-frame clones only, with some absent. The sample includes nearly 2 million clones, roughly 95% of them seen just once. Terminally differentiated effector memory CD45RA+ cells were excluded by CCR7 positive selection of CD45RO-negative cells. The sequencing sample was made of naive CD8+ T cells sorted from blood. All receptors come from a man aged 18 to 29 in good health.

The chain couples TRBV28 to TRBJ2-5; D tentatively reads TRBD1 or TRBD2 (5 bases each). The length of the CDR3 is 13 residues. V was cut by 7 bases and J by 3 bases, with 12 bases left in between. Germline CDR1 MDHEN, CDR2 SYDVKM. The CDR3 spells CASNPGPEETQYF. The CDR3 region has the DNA TGTGCCAGCAATCCGGGACCAGAAGAGACCCAGTACTTC.

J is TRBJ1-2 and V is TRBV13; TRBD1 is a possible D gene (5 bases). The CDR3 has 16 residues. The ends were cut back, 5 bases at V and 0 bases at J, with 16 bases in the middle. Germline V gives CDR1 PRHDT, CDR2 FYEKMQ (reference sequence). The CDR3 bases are TGTGCCAGCAGCCCCCCTGGGGCCGGGACTAACTATGGCTACACCTTC. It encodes CASSPPGAGTNYGYTF.

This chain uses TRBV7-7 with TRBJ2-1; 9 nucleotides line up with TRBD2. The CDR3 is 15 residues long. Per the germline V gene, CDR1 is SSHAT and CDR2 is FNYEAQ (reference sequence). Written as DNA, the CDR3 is TGTGCTAGTGCGGACAGAGATAGCGGGAGTTCTGAGCAGTTCTTC. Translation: CASADRDSGSSEQFF.

CDR3 coding DNA: TGTGCCAGCAGTTTTCGAGGCGTCAGGGGGCAAGAGACCCAGTACTTC. As protein: CASSFRGVRGQETQYF. The chain is built from TRBV28 and TRBJ2-5, with 7 bases identical to TRBD1. The CDR3 runs 16 residues. Germline V gene data show CDR1 as MDHEN and CDR2 as SYDVKM. V lost 3 bases, J lost 2 bases, and 9 bases stayed unmatched.

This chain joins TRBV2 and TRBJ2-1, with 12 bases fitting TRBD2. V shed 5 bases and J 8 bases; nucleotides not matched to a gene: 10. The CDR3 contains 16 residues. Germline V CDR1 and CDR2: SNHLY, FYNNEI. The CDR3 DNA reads TGTGCCAGCAGTCCAACGACTAGCGGGAGACCGGATGAGCAGTTCTTC. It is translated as CASSPTTSGRPDEQFF. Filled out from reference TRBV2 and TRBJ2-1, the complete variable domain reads EPEVTQTPSHQVTQMGQEVILRCVPISNHLYFYWYRQILGQKVEFLVSFYNNEISEKSEIFDDQFSVERPDGSNFTLKIRSTKLEDSAMYFCASSPTTSGRPDEQFFGPGTRLTVL.

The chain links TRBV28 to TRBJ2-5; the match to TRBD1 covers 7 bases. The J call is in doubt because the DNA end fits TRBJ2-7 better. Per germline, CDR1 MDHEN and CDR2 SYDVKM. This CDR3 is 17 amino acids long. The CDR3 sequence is CASSFSERTGPFYEQYF. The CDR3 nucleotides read TGTGCCAGCAGTTTCAGTGAACGGACAGGCCCTTTCTACGAGCAGTACTTC.

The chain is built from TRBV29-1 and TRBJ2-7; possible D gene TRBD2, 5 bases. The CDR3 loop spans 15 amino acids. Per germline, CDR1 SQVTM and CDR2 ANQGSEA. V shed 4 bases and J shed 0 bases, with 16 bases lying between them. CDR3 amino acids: CSVVPDFSVSYEQYF. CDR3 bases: TGCAGCGTTGTACCGGACTTTTCTGTCTCCTACGAGCAGTACTTC.

CDR3 bases: TGTGCCAGCAGCCTGGGGACTAGCGGAGCCCCCTACGAGCAGTACTTC. It codes for CASSLGTSGAPYEQYF. This chain uses TRBV5-6 with TRBJ2-7; 11 bases map to TRBD2. The ends lost 4 bases at V and 2 bases at J; junction bases unmatched: 8. Germline CDR1 SGHDT, CDR2 YYEEEE. This CDR3 region has 16 residues.

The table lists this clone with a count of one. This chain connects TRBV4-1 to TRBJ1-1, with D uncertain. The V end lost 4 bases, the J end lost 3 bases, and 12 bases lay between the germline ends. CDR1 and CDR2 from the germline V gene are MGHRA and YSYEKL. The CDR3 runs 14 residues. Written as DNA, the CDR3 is TGCGCCAGCAGCCGGGATACGGGTGACACTGAAGCTTTCTTT. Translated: CASSRDTGDTEAFF.

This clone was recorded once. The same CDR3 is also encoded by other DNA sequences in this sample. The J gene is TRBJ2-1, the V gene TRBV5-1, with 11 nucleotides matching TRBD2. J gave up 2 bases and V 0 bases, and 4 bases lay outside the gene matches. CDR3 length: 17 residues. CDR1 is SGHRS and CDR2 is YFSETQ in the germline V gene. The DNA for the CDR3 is TGCGCCAGCAGCTTGGGGTTAGCGGGAGGGCCCTACAATGAGCAGTTCTTC. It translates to CASSLGLAGGPYNEQFF. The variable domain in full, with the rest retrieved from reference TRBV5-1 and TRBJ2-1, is KAGVTQTPRYLIKTRGQQVTLSCSPISGHRSVSWYQQTPGQGLQFLFEYFSETQRNKGNFPGRFSGRQFSNSRSEMNVSTLELGDSALYLCASSLGLAGGPYNEQFFGPGTRLTVL.

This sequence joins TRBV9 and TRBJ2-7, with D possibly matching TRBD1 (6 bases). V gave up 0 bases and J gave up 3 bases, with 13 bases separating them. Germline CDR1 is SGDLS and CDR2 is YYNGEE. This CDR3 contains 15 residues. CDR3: CASSVDGGPNYEQYF. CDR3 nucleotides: TGTGCCAGCAGCGTAGATGGGGGCCCAAACTACGAGCAGTACTTC.

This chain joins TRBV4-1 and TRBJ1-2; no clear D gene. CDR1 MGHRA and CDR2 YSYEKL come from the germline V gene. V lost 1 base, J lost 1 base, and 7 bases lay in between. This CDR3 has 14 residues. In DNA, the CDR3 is TGCGCCAGCAGCCAAGTGGTCAGTAACTATGGCTACACCTTC. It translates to CASSQVVSNYGYTF.

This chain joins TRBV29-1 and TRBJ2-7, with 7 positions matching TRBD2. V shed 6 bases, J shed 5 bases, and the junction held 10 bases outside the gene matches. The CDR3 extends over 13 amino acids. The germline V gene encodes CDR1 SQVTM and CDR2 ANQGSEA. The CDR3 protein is CSVGRANSHEQYF. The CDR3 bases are TGCAGCGTAGGGAGGGCCAATTCCCACGAGCAGTACTTC.

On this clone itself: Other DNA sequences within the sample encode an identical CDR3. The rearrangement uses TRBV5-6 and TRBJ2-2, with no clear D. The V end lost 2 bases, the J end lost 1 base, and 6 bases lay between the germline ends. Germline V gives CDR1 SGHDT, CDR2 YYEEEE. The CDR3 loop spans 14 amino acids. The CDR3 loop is CASSFGRNTGELFF. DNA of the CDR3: TGTGCCAGCAGCTTCGGCAGGAACACCGGGGAGCTGTTTTTT.

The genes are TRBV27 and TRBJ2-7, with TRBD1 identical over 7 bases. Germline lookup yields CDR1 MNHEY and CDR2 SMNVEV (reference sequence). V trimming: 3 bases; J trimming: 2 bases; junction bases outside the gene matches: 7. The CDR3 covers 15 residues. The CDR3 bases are TGTGCCAGCAGTTTGGGGCAGGGACAGACCTACGAGCAGTACTTC. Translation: CASSLGQGQTYEQYF.

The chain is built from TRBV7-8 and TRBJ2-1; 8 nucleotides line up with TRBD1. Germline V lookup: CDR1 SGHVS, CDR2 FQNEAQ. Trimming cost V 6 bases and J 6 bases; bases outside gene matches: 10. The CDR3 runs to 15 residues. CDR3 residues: CASSQPGQAGNEQFF. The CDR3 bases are TGTGCCAGCAGTCAGCCGGGACAGGCCGGCAATGAGCAGTTCTTC.

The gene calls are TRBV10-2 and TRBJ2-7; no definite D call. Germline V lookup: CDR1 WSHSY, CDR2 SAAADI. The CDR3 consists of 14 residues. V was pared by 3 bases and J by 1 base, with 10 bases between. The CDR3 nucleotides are TGCGCCAGCAGTGAAAGGAGTGCGTCCTACGAGCAGTACTTC. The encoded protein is CASSERSASYEQYF.

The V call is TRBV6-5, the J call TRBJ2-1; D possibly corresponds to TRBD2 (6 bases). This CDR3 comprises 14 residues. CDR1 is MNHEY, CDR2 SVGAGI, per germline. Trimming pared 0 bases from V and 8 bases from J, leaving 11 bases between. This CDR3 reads CASSYSILAHEQFF. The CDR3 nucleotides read TGTGCCAGCAGTTACTCGATACTAGCACATGAGCAGTTCTTC.

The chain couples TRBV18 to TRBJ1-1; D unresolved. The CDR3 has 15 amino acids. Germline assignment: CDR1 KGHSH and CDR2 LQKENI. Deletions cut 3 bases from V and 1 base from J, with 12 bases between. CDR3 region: CASSPGWDANTEAFF. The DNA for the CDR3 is TGTGCCAGCTCACCCGGTTGGGATGCGAACACTGAAGCTTTCTTT.

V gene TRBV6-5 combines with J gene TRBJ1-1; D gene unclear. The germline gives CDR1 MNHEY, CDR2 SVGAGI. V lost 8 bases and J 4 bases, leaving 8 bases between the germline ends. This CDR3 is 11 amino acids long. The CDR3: CASGVGTEAFF. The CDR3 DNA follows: TGTGCCAGCGGAGTCGGCACTGAAGCTTTCTTT.

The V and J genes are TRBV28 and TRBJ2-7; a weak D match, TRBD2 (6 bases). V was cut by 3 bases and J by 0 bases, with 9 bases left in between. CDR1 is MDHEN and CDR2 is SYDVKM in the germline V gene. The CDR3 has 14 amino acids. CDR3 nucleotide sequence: TGTGCCAGCAGTTTTGTAGCGGACTCCTACGAGCAGTACTTC. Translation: CASSFVADSYEQYF.

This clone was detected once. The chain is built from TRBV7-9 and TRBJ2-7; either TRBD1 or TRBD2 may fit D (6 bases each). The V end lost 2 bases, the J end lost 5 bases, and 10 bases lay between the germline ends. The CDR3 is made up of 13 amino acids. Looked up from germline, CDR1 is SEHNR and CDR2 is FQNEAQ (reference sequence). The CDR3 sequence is CASSLLGGNEQYF. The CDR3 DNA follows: TGTGCCAGCAGCTTATTGGGGGGCAACGAGCAGTACTTC. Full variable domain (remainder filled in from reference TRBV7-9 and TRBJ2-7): DTGVSQNPRHKITKRGQNVTFRCDPISEHNRLYWYRQTLGQGPEFLTYFQNEAQLEKSRLLSDRFSAERPKGSFSTLEIQRTEQGDSAMYLCASSLLGGNEQYFGPGTRLTVT.

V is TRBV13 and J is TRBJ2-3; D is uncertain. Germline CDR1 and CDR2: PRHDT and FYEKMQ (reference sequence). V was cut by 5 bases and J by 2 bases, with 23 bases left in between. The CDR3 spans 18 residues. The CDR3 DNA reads TGTGCCAGCAGCGCCCGAGGCTCCCTCTCCACCATCACAGATACGCAGTATTTT. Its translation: CASSARGSLSTITDTQYF.

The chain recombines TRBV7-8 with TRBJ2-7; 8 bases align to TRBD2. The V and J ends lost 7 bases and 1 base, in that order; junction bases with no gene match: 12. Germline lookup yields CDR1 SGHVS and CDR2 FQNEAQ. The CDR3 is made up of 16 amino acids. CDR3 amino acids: CASTLGSGGLSYEQYF. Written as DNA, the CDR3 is TGTGCCAGCACCCTGGGGAGCGGGGGCCTGTCCTACGAGCAGTACTTC.

CDR3 coding DNA: TGTGCCAGTAGTCGAGACCGGGACTCTCATACGCAGTATTTT. Its protein product is CASSRDRDSHTQYF. The gene calls are TRBV19 and TRBJ2-3, with TRBD2 as a possible D gene (6 bases). Germline V gene data show CDR1 as LNHDA and CDR2 as SQIVND (reference sequence). V lost 5 bases and J lost 7, with 16 bases in between. There are 14 residues in the CDR3.

For the CDR3, the DNA is TGTGCCAGCAGTTCTTTCAGGGGGGGTACTGAAGCTTTCTTT. It specifies CASSSFRGGTEAFF. V gene TRBV6-6 combines with J gene TRBJ1-1; 7 positions match TRBD1. The germline V gene encodes CDR1 MNHNY and CDR2 SVGAGI (reference sequence). This CDR3 contains 14 residues. The J segment lost 5 bases and the V segment lost 4 bases, leaving 7 bases of the junction unmatched.

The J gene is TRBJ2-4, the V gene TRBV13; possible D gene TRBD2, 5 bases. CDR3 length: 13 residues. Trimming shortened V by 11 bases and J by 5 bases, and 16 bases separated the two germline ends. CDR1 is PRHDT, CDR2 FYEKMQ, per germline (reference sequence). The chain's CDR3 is CAASGDGQNIQYF. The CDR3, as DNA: TGTGCCGCCAGCGGAGACGGACAAAACATTCAGTACTTC.